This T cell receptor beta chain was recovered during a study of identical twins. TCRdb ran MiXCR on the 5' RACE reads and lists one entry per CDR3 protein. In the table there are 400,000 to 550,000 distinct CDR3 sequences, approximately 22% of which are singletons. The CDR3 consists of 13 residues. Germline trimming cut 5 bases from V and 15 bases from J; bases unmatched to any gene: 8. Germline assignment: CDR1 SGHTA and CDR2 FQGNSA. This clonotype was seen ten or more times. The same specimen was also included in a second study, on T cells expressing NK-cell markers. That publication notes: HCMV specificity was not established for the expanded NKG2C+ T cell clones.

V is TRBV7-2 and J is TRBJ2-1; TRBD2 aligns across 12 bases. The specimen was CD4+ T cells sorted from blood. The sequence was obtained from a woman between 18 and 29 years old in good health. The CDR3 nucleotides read TGTGCCAGCAGCCTATTTACTAGCGGGGGGCTGTTCTTC. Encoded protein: CASSLFTSGGLFF.